This TCR beta chain was captured by sequencing in a study of T cells in Graves' hyperthyroidism and ophthalmopathy (dated 2019 in TCRdb). Describing the broader study: To identify TCR V-J signatures that set the groups apart, the researchers used a discovery cohort of about a hundred patients, made up of under 50 with Graves' ophthalmopathy and approximately 57 with stable Graves' hyperthyroidism. According to the paper, TCR Vbeta CDR3 sequencing was carried out on over 130 peripheral blood samples, which came from more than 40 ophthalmopathy, around 75 hyperthyroidism and around 17 progressor patients. In addition, the study compared T-cell repertoires in thyroid tissue and in blood from roughly 6 Graves' hyperthyroidism patients. The roughly 90 discovery patients were divided at random into training and test sets in a 7:3 ratio. Prospective prediction of ophthalmopathy was tested in an independent validation cohort consisting of 18 to 20 hyperthyroidism patients and 15 or so patients who later progressed to ophthalmopathy. After sampling, hyperthyroidism patients received methimazole starting at 30 mg daily, and ophthalmopathy patients received high-dose intravenous methylprednisolone.

Broad study findings and their caveats: A model built on a 13 V-J signature distinguished ophthalmopathy from stable hyperthyroidism, reaching around 90% sensitivity and approximately 81% specificity in cross-validation and 80%/75% in testing. Most expanded thyroid clonotypes (frequency above 0.001) were also found in blood, which suggests that blood repertoires may mirror thyroid immune responses. Sample size was not statistically predetermined, and investigators were not blinded to group allocation. During validation, the model predicted progression to ophthalmopathy a median of about 5.9 months ahead of onset, with almost 71% sensitivity and about 72% specificity.

Patients with uncontrolled infections, other autoimmune diseases, pregnancy or lactation were excluded. Diagnoses relied on clinical symptoms, serum thyroxine and TRAb, thyroid ultrasound and orbital computed tomography. Total RNA was extracted with Trizol reagent, and quality was checked on an Agilent 2100 Bioanalyzer. TCR beta CDR3 regions were amplified from RNA transcripts. The TCR CDR3 was subjected to a first round of RT-PCR using the HTBI primer set and the Qiagen OneStep RT-PCR kit. Libraries were constructed in a second round of multiplex PCR, after which size selection and purification were performed. Paired-end sequencing of the libraries was performed with 100 bp reads on an Illumina HiSeq2000. Regarding the original processing steps: SOAPnuke was used to process the raw data, with reads discarded if the reads contained adapters or uncalled bases, had a mean Phred below 15, or lacked an exact constant-primer or identifier match. COPE v1.2.5 was used to merge the high-quality paired reads, and each unique nucleotide sequence was defined as a clonotype. MiTCR v1.1 was used to align clonotypes to the IMGT TRBV, TRBD and TRBJ reference segments. Analysis was restricted to V-J combinations with a frequency above 0.0001, which covered 99.2% of repertoires. A TCS score was defined as the ratio between F50 (clonal expansion) and ExV (chaos), using BLOSUM62-based TCRdist between CDR3 peptides within each V-J. Welch's t-statistics and random forest reduced fewer than 600 V-J features to 13, which were used in a naive Bayes classifier (R e1071). The Morisita-Horn index was used to measure how similar the thyroid and blood repertoires were. The public sequencing data were trimmed at Q25 with fastp and processed into clonotypes with MiXCR by TCRdb, which kept only in-frame beta chains. Rows with one shared CDR3 protein collapse into an entry with the most common genes and DNA. TCRdb, rather than the study authors, made the V and J calls. In all, the sample holds hundreds of thousands of distinct CDR3 sequences, and over 40% of those were seen once. Of the sample, roughly 6.5% falls within the top ten clones.

About this clonotype: Its antigen specificity is not known. A clone one base away is much larger, so this may be a read error.

From the germline V gene (reference sequence), CDR1 is DFQATT and CDR2 is SNEGSKA. The CDR3 measures 11 amino acids from cysteine to phenylalanine. Solely the CDR3 DNA is kept, with 33 bases framed from the first base. V is shortened by 6 bases, J by 8 bases, and the region joining them spans 13 bases. The sequenced sample consisted of peripheral blood or thyroid tissue (not recorded which). The sequence derives from an adult man with Graves' disease, either hyperthyroidism or ophthalmopathy (not recorded which). Recombination connected TRBV20-1 to TRBJ1-1, with an unclear D gene assignment. The DNA sequence is TGCAGTGCATACAGCTATCTCGAAGCTTTCTTT. This codes for CSAYSYLEAFF.